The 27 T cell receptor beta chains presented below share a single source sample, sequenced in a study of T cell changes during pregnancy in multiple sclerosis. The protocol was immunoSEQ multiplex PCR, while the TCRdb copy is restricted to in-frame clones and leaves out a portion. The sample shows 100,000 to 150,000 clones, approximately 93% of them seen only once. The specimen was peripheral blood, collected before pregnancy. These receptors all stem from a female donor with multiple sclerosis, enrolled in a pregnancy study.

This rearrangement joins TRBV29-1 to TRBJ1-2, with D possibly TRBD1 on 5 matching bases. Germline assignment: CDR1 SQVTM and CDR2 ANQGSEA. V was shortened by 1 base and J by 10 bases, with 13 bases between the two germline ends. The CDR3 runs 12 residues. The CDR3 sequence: CSVEAPRGNYTF. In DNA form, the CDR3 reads TGCAGCGTTGAAGCCCCTCGGGGGAACTACACCTTC.

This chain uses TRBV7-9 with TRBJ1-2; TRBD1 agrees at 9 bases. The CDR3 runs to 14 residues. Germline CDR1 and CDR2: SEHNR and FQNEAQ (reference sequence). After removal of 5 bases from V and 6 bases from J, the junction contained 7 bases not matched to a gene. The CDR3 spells CASSRRDRVNGYTF. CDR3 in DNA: TGTGCCAGCAGCCGACGGGACAGGGTCAATGGCTACACCTTC.

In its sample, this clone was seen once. As DNA, the CDR3 is TGTGCCAGCAATGGCCAGGGGGCGCGAACTGAAGCTTTCTTT. Translation: CASNGQGARTEAFF. This chain links TRBV5-8 with TRBJ1-1, with TRBD1 identical over 8 bases. Per the germline V gene, CDR1 is SGHTS and CDR2 is YDEGEE. The CDR3 contains 14 residues. V shed 6 bases and J 5 bases; nucleotides not matched to a gene: 9. The variable domain in full, completed from reference TRBV5-8 and TRBJ1-1, reads EAGVTQSPTHLIKTRGQQATLRCSPISGHTSVYWYQQALGLGLQFLLWYDEGEERNRGNFPPRFSGRQFPNYSSELNVNALELEDSALYLCASNGQGARTEAFFGQGTRLTVV.

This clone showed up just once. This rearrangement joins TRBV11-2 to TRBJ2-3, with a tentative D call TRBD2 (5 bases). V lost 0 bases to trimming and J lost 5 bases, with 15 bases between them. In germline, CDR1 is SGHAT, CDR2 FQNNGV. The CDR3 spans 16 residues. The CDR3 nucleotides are TGTGCCAGCAGCTTAGAGCCTAGCCCTACGTTAGATACGCAGTATTTT. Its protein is CASSLEPSPTLDTQYF.

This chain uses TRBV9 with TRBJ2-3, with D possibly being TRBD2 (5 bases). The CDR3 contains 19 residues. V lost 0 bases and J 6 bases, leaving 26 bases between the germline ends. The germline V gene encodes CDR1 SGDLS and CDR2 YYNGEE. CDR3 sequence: CASSVEAVGSPTVPDTQYF. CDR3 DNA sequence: TGTGCCAGCAGCGTAGAAGCGGTCGGCTCCCCCACAGTACCCGATACGCAGTATTTT.

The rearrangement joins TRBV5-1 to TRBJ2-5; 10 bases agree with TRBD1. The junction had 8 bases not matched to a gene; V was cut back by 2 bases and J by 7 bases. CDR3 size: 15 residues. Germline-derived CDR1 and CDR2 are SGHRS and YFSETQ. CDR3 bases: TGCGCCAGCAGCTTCGGGACAGGGGCAAAAGTGACCCAGTACTTC. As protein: CASSFGTGAKVTQYF.

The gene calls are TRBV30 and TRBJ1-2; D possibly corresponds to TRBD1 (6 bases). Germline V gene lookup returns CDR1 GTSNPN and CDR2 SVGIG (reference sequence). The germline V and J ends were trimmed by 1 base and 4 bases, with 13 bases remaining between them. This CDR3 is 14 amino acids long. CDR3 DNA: TGTGCCTGGAGTGGAACAGGGAGTGGCTATGGCTACACCTTC. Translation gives CAWSGTGSGYGYTF.

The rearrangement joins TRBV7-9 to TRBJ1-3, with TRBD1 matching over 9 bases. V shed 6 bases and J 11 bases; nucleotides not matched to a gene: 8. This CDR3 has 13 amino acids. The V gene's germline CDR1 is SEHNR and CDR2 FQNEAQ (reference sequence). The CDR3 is CASSSTGGVAIYF. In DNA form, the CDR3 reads TGTGCCAGCAGTTCAACAGGGGGCGTTGCCATATATTTT.

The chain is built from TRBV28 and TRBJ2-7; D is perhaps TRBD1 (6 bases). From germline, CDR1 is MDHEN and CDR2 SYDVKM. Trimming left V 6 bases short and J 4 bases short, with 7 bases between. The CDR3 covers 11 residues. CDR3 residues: CASSQGYEQYF. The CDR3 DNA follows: TGTGCCAGCAGCCAGGGGTACGAGCAGTACTTC.

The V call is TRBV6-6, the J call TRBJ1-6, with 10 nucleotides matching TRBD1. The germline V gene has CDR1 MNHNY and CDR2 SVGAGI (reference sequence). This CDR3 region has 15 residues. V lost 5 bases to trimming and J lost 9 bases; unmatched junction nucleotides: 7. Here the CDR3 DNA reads TGTGCCAGCAGTGTTTCGACAGGGGGCTCTTCACCCCTCCACTTT. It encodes CASSVSTGGSSPLHF.

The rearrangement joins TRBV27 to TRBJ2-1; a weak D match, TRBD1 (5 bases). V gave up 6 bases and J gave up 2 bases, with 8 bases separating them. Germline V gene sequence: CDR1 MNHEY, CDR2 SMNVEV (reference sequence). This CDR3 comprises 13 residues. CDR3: CASRRGPYNEQFF. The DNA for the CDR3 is TGTGCCAGCAGAAGGGGCCCCTACAATGAGCAGTTCTTC.

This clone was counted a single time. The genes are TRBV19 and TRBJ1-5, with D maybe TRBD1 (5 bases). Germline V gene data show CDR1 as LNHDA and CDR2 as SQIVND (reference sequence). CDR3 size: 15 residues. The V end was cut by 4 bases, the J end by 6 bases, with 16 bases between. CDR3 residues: CASSTRGRVGQPQHF. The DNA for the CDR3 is TGTGCCAGTAGTACCCGGGGGAGGGTGGGTCAGCCCCAGCATTTT.

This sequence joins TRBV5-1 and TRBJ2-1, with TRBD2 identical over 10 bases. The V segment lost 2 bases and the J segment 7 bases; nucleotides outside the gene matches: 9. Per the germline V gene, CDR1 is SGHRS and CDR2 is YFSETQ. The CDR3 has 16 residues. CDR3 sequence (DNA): TGCGCCAGCAGCTTTACTGGGACTAGCGCAGTGAATGAGCAGTTCTTC. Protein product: CASSFTGTSAVNEQFF.

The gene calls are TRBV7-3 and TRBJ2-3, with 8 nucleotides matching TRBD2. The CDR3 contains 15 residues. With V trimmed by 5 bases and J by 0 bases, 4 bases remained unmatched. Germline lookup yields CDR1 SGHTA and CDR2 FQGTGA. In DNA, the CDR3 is TGTGCCAGCAGCCGCAGCGGGAGAAGCACAGATACGCAGTATTTT. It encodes CASSRSGRSTDTQYF.

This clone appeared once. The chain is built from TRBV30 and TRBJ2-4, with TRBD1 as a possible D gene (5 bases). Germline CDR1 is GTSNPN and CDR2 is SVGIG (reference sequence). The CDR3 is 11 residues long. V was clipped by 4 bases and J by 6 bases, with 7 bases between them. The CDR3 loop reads CAWTTGNIQYF. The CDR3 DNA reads TGTGCCTGGACAACAGGAAACATTCAGTACTTC.

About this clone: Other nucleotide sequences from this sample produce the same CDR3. The CDR3 reads CASSLALAGADTQYF. The CDR3 coding sequence is TGCGCCAGCAGCTTGGCCCTAGCGGGAGCGGATACGCAGTATTTT. The J gene is TRBJ2-3, the V gene TRBV5-1; TRBD2 matches at 10 bases. The CDR3 runs 15 residues. The V segment lost 0 bases and the J segment 6 bases; nucleotides outside the gene matches: 4. Germline V gene lookup returns CDR1 SGHRS and CDR2 YFSETQ.

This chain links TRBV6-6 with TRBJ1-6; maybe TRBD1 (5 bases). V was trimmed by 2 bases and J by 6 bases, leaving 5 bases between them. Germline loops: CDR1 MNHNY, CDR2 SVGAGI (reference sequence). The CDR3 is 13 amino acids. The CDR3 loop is CASSYRGNSPLHF. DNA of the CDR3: TGTGCCAGCAGTTACAGGGGTAATTCACCCCTCCACTTT.

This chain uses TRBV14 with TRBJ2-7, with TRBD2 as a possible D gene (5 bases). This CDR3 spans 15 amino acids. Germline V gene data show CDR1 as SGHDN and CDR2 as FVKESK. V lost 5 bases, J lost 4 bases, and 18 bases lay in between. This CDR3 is CASSTPGGLRYEQYF. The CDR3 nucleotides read TGTGCCAGCAGCACGCCTGGCGGGCTCAGGTACGAGCAGTACTTC. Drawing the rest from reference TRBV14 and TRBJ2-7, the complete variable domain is EAGVTQFPSHSVIEKGQTVTLRCDPISGHDNLYWYRRVMGKEIKFLLHFVKESKQDESGMPNNRFLAERTGGTYSTLKVQPAELEDSGVYFCASSTPGGLRYEQYFGPGTRLTVT.

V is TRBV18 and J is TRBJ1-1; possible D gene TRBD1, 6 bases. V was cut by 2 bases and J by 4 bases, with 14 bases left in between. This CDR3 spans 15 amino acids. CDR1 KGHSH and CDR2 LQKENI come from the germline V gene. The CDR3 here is CASSPKTGTGTEAFF. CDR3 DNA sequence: TGTGCCAGCTCACCAAAAACAGGGACGGGCACTGAAGCTTTCTTT. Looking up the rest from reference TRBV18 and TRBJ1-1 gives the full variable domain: NAGVMQNPRHLVRRRGQEARLRCSPMKGHSHVYWYRQLPEEGLKFMVYLQKENIIDESGMPKERFSAEFPKEGPSILRIQQVVRGDSAAYFCASSPKTGTGTEAFFGQGTRLTVV.

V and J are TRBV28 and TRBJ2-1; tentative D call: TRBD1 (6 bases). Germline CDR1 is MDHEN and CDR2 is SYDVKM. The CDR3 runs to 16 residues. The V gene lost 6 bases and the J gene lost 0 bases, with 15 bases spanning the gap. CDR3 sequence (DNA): TGTGCCAGCAGGGCCTTGGGGGCGAACTCCTACAATGAGCAGTTCTTC. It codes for CASRALGANSYNEQFF. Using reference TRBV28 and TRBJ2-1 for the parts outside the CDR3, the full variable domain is DVKVTQSSRYLVKRTGEKVFLECVQDMDHENMFWYRQDPGLGLRLIYFSYDVKMKEKGDIPEGYSVSREKKERFSLILESASTNQTSMYLCASRALGANSYNEQFFGPGTRLTVL.

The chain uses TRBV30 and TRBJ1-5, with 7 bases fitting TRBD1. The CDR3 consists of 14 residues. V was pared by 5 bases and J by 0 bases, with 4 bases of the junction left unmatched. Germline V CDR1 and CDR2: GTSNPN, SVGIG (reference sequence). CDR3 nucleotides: TGTGCCTGGGGACAGGTAGCTAGCAATCAGCCCCAGCATTTT. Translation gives CAWGQVASNQPQHF.

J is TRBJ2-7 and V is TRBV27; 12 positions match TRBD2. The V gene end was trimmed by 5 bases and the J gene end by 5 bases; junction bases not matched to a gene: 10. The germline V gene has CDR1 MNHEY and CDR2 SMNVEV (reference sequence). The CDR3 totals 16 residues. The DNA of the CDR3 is TGTGCCAGCAGTGTCAGACTAGCGGGAGTAGGCAACGAGCAGTACTTC. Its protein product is CASSVRLAGVGNEQYF.

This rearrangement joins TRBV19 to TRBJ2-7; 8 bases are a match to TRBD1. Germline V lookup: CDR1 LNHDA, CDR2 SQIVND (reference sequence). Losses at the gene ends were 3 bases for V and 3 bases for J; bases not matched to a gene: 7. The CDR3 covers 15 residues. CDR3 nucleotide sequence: TGTGCCAGTAGTATCGATCAGGGGGCCTTCTACGAGCAGTACTTC. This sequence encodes CASSIDQGAFYEQYF. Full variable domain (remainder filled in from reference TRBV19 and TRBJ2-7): DGGITQSPKYLFRKEGQNVTLSCEQNLNHDAMYWYRQDPGQGLRLIYYSQIVNDFQKGDIAEGYSVSREKKESFPLTVTSAQKNPTAFYLCASSIDQGAFYEQYFGPGTRLTVT.

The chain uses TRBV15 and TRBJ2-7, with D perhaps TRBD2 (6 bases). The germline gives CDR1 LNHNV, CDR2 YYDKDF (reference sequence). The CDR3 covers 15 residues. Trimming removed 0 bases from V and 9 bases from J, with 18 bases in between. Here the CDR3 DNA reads TGTGCCACCAGCAGAGAGCGGGGTTTGTACGAGGGGCAGTACTTC. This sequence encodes CATSRERGLYEGQYF.

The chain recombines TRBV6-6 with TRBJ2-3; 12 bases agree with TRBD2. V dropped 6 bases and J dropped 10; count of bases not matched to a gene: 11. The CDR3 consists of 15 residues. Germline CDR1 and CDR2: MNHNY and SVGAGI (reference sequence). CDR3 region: CASRPSGRGAPSQYF. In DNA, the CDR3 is TGTGCCAGCAGACCTAGCGGGAGGGGCGCCCCATCGCAGTATTTT.

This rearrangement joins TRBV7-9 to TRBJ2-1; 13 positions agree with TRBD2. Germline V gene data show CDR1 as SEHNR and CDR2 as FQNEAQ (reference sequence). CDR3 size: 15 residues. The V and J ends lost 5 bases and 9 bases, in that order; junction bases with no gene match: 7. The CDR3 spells CASSKLAGGPVEQFF. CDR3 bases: TGTGCCAGCAGCAAACTAGCGGGGGGGCCGGTTGAGCAGTTCTTC.

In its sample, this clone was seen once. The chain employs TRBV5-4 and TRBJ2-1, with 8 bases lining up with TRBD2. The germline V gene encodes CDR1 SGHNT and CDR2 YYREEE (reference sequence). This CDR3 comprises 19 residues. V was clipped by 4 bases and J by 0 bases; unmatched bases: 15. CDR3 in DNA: TGTGCCAGCAGCCGCAGGACTAGCCGCAACGAGGTCTCCTACAATGAGCAGTTCTTC. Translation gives CASSRRTSRNEVSYNEQFF. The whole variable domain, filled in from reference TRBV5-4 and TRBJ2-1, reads ETGVTQSPTHLIKTRGQQVTLRCSSQSGHNTVSWYQQALGQGPQFIFQYYREEENGRGNFPPRFSGLQFPNYSSELNVNALELDDSALYLCASSRRTSRNEVSYNEQFFGPGTRLTVL.